The 24 T cell receptor beta chains below were found in one sample sequenced in a study of glioma-infiltrating T cells after dendritic cell vaccination. The time point: after dendritic cell vaccination, including at tumor progression/relapse. The method was immunoSEQ multiplex PCR; TCRdb's version includes in-frame clones alone and lacks a portion of them. The repertoire holds 75,000 to 85,000 clones, more than 75% seen once, with 2% to 2.5% in the top ten. The sample was blood, taken after dendritic cell vaccination. The receptors here all came from a human donor with glioblastoma.

CDR3 amino acids: CASTLGSNTEAFF. The CDR3 nucleotides read TGTGCCAGCACCTTGGGGAGCAACACTGAAGCTTTCTTT. This chain joins TRBV7-2 and TRBJ1-1; D remains unclear. CDR3 length: 13 residues. Germline CDR1 SGHTA, CDR2 FQGNSA. Trimming cost V 7 bases and J 2 bases, with 11 bases left between them.

This chain connects TRBV10-3 to TRBJ2-5; maybe TRBD1 (5 bases). The V end was cut by 6 bases, the J end by 0 bases, with 14 bases between. This CDR3 comprises 15 residues. Germline values: CDR1 ENHRY, CDR2 SYGVKD. The CDR3 here is CAISDSRGDQETQYF. CDR3 bases: TGTGCCATCAGCGACAGCCGTGGGGACCAAGAGACCCAGTACTTC.

The rearrangement uses TRBV5-6 and TRBJ2-7; 8 positions agree with TRBD1. The V gene's germline CDR1 is SGHDT and CDR2 YYEEEE. There are 14 residues in the CDR3. The V gene end was trimmed by 4 bases and the J gene end by 5 bases; junction bases not matched to a gene: 8. DNA for the CDR3: TGTGCCAGCAGCCTTCGGACAGGGCTGGACGAGCAGTACTTC. As protein: CASSLRTGLDEQYF.

This chain joins TRBV29-1 and TRBJ2-7; D is unclear. The CDR3 has 12 amino acids. Trimming cost V 1 base and J 4 bases, with 8 bases left between them. Germline V gives CDR1 SQVTM, CDR2 ANQGSEA. This chain's CDR3 is CSVEGARYEQYF. CDR3 sequence (DNA): TGCAGCGTTGAAGGGGCGCGATACGAGCAGTACTTC.

CDR3 protein: CASSYPTSGGFYNEQFF. The CDR3, as DNA: TGCGCCAGCAGCTACCCGACTAGCGGGGGTTTCTACAATGAGCAGTTCTTC. V is TRBV5-1 and J is TRBJ2-1; TRBD2 matches at 12 bases. Germline loops: CDR1 SGHRS, CDR2 YFSETQ. J gave up 3 bases and V 3 bases, and 7 bases lay outside the gene matches. The CDR3 has 17 residues.

This rearrangement joins TRBV23-1 to TRBJ1-5; TRBD1 agrees at 10 bases. TRBV23-1 is classed as an ORF, of uncertain function. This CDR3 comprises 20 residues. Trimming took 0 bases from V and 2 from J; bases not matched to a gene: 13. The CDR3 DNA sequence: TGCGCCAGCAGTCAATCGGAGGGACAGGGGCGGCCAGGGGGCAATCAGCCCCAGCATTTT. Its protein product is CASSQSEGQGRPGGNQPQHF.

The chain joins TRBV18 to TRBJ1-2; 10 nucleotides align to TRBD1. The CDR3 loop spans 16 amino acids. V gave up 3 bases and J gave up 6 bases; unmatched junction bases: 10. The germline V gene has CDR1 KGHSH and CDR2 LQKENI. CDR3: CASSPQERQGADGYTF. The CDR3 DNA reads TGTGCCAGCTCACCCCAGGAGAGACAGGGGGCTGATGGCTACACCTTC.

The chain uses TRBV9 and TRBJ2-7; 13 bases fit TRBD2. Germline V gene data show CDR1 as SGDLS and CDR2 as YYNGEE. There are 16 residues in the CDR3. With 4 bases clipped from V and 6 bases from J, the junction kept 10 bases outside the gene matches. The CDR3 DNA is TGTGCCAGCAGCCCGAGGACTAGCGGGAGTTGGAGCGAGCAGTACTTC. This encodes CASSPRTSGSWSEQYF.

The chain links TRBV6-5 to TRBJ2-6; D ambiguous. Trimming cost V 0 bases and J 0 bases, with 6 bases left between them. The CDR3 has 16 amino acids. The germline V gene has CDR1 MNHEY and CDR2 SVGAGI. CDR3 sequence: CASSYSGLSGANVLTF. As DNA, the CDR3 is TGTGCCAGCAGTTACTCGGGCCTCTCTGGGGCCAACGTCCTGACTTTC.

For the CDR3, the DNA is TGCGCCAGCAGTGATCGGGACAGGGTTTATGGCTACACCTTC. Translating it yields CASSDRDRVYGYTF. The rearrangement links TRBV10-1 to TRBJ1-2; TRBD1 agrees at 9 bases. The CDR3 runs to 14 residues. V gave up 3 bases and J gave up 5 bases; unmatched junction bases: 4. CDR1 and CDR2 (germline): WNHNN, SYGVQD (reference sequence).

The chain is built from TRBV5-1 and TRBJ2-5; 10 bases agree with TRBD2. The CDR3 extends over 15 amino acids. Germline V gene data show CDR1 as SGHRS and CDR2 as YFSETQ. V shed 2 bases, J shed 7 bases, and the junction held 8 bases outside the gene matches. The CDR3: CASSLGLAAVGTQYF. The CDR3 nucleotides are TGCGCCAGCAGCTTAGGACTAGCGGCCGTAGGGACCCAGTACTTC.

This clone was picked up a small number of times. The chain combines TRBV25-1 with TRBJ2-1; TRBD1 aligns across 9 bases. The CDR3 runs to 15 residues. CDR1 is MGHDK, CDR2 SYGVNS, per germline. Trimming took 7 bases from V and 2 from J; bases not matched to a gene: 6. The CDR3 protein is CASNPQGAAYNEQFF. Written as DNA, the CDR3 is TGTGCCAGCAACCCACAGGGGGCCGCCTACAATGAGCAGTTCTTC.

The chain combines TRBV10-1 with TRBJ1-6; D ambiguous. Germline assignment: CDR1 WNHNN and CDR2 SYGVQD (reference sequence). The CDR3 covers 14 residues. The V end lost 3 bases, the J end lost 6 bases, and 9 bases lay between the germline ends. CDR3 loop: CASSDGGSNSPLHF. The CDR3 DNA reads TGCGCCAGCAGTGATGGAGGAAGTAATTCACCCCTCCACTTT.

The V gene is TRBV11-2, the J gene TRBJ2-1; possibly TRBD1 for D (6 bases). The CDR3 extends over 16 amino acids. V was clipped by 1 base and J by 4 bases, with 14 bases between them. In germline, CDR1 is SGHAT, CDR2 FQNNGV. CDR3 residues: CASSLAQGPFYNEQFF. The CDR3 region has the DNA TGTGCCAGCAGCTTAGCACAGGGCCCCTTTTACAATGAGCAGTTCTTC. The full variable domain, in which reference TRBV11-2 and TRBJ2-1 provide the parts outside the CDR3, is EAGVAQSPRYKIIEKRQSVAFWCNPISGHATLYWYQQILGQGPKLLIQFQNNGVVDDSQLPKDRFSAERLKGVDSTLKIQPAKLEDSAVYLCASSLAQGPFYNEQFFGPGTRLTVL.

This chain links TRBV6-5 with TRBJ2-7; TRBD1 matches 8 bases. J was trimmed by 4 bases and V by 6 bases; bases with no gene match: 8. The CDR3 covers 14 residues. CDR1 and CDR2 (germline): MNHEY, SVGAGI. CDR3 loop: CASSRQGTEYEQYF. The CDR3 DNA is TGTGCCAGCAGCCGACAGGGGACGGAATACGAGCAGTACTTC.

The chain has TRBV10-3 and TRBJ1-6, with unresolved D. The germline V gene encodes CDR1 ENHRY and CDR2 SYGVKD. This CDR3 spans 15 amino acids. V lost 0 bases to trimming and J lost 10 bases, with 13 bases between them. As DNA, the CDR3 is TGTGCCATCAGTGAGTCGCGGGAGGGCAACTCACCCCTCCACTTT. Encoded protein: CAISESREGNSPLHF.

The chain recombines TRBV11-3 with TRBJ2-3; D possibly corresponds to TRBD1 (6 bases). The CDR3 is made up of 14 amino acids. V was clipped by 5 bases and J by 4 bases, with 13 bases between them. Germline-derived CDR1 and CDR2 are SGHNT and YENEEA. CDR3 residues: CASSPLRGPDTQYF. The CDR3 nucleotides are TGTGCCAGCAGCCCCCTCAGGGGCCCAGATACGCAGTATTTT.

V is TRBV7-2 and J is TRBJ2-3, with TRBD1 matching over 8 bases. CDR3 length equals 14 residues. CDR1 is SGHTA and CDR2 is FQGNSA in the germline V gene. V was pared by 4 bases and J by 6 bases, with 6 bases of the junction left unmatched. The CDR3: CASSSWTGSDTQYF. The CDR3 DNA sequence: TGTGCCAGCAGCTCCTGGACAGGGAGTGATACGCAGTATTTT.

Only a few counts were recorded for this clone. The J gene is TRBJ2-1, the V gene TRBV5-1; no clear D. Per the germline V gene, CDR1 is SGHRS and CDR2 is YFSETQ. V was shortened by 0 bases and J by 5 bases, with 9 bases between the two germline ends. The CDR3 is 14 amino acids. The CDR3 DNA reads as TGCGCCAGCAGCTTGGCCGTCAGAAACAATGAGCAGTTCTTC. This translates into CASSLAVRNNEQFF.

This sequence joins TRBV7-2 and TRBJ2-4; TRBD1 aligns across 10 bases. CDR1 is SGHTA, CDR2 FQGNSA, per germline. This CDR3 is 17 amino acids long. The V gene end was trimmed by 5 bases and the J gene end by 2 bases; junction bases not matched to a gene: 9. The CDR3, as DNA: TGTGCCAGCAGCAGACTTGGACAGGGGGTATCCAAAAACATTCAGTACTTC. It yields the protein CASSRLGQGVSKNIQYF.

This clone has a handful of counts. This sequence joins TRBV7-2 and TRBJ2-3; the D is unclear. The ends were cut back, 0 bases at V and 0 bases at J, with 10 bases in the middle. Germline V gene lookup returns CDR1 SGHTA and CDR2 FQGNSA. The CDR3 length is 16 residues. The CDR3 DNA follows: TGTGCCAGCAGCTTAGCGCCATTTACTAGCACAGATACGCAGTATTTT. Residues: CASSLAPFTSTDTQYF. Full variable domain (rest looked up from reference TRBV7-2 and TRBJ2-3): GAGVSQSPSNKVTEKGKDVELRCDPISGHTALYWYRQSLGQGLEFLIYFQGNSAPDKSGLPSDRFSAERTGGSVSTLTIQRTQQEDSAVYLCASSLAPFTSTDTQYFGPGTRLTVL.

The chain uses TRBV6-5 and TRBJ2-3; TRBD2 aligns across 7 bases. This CDR3 region has 15 residues. From germline, CDR1 is MNHEY and CDR2 SVGAGI. J was trimmed by 2 bases and V by 6 bases; bases with no gene match: 8. The CDR3, as DNA: TGTGCCAGCAGCCCCGGGGAGGGGACCACAGATACGCAGTATTTT. This gives the protein CASSPGEGTTDTQYF.

The chain couples TRBV9 to TRBJ1-1; D remains ambiguous. This CDR3 is built from 13 residues. Germline V gene lookup returns CDR1 SGDLS and CDR2 YYNGEE. Trimming took off 0 bases at V and 5 bases at J, with 8 bases between the two ends. This CDR3 reads CASSVGWATEAFF. The CDR3 nucleotides read TGTGCCAGCAGCGTAGGCTGGGCTACTGAAGCTTTCTTT. The whole variable domain, remainder taken from reference TRBV9 and TRBJ1-1, is DSGVTQTPKHLITATGQRVTLRCSPRSGDLSVYWYQQSLDQGLQFLIQYYNGEERAKGNILERFSAQQFPDLHSELNLSSLELGDSALYFCASSVGWATEAFFGQGTRLTVV.

The V gene is TRBV5-8, the J gene TRBJ1-1, with D possibly being TRBD1 (6 bases). The V gene lost 2 bases and the J gene lost 4 bases, with 15 bases spanning the gap. Germline V gives CDR1 SGHTS, CDR2 YDEGEE. The CDR3 contains 15 residues. The CDR3 nucleotides read TGTGCCAGCAGCTTCGTGTGGGGGCAAATCACTGAAGCTTTCTTT. This encodes CASSFVWGQITEAFF.